The clone carrying this T cell receptor beta chain was seen just once. Its antigen is not identified. Trimming removed 2 bases from V and 4 bases from J, with 11 bases in between. The CDR3 contains 14 residues. CDR1 SGHTA and CDR2 FQGNSA come from the germline V gene. TCRdb itself ran the 5' RACE reads through MiXCR, one entry per CDR3 protein. This table holds 430,000 or so distinct CDR3 sequences, 20% to 30% found once. This sample was included in a study of identical twins. General study findings and limits: Models underestimated out-of-frame TCR alpha sharing in monozygotic twins.

These data also formed part of another study, on T cells expressing NK-cell markers. That work adds: Underlying the TCR beta repertoires were sorted CD3+CD56+NKG2C+, CD3+CD56+NKG2C- and CD3+CD56-NKG2C+ T cells.

The rearrangement links TRBV7-2 to TRBJ2-5, with D perhaps given as TRBD1 or TRBD2 (6 bases each). The sample comprised CD4+ T cells sorted from blood. The TCR sequence derives from a young woman in good health. CDR3 sequence (DNA): TGTGCCAGCAGCTTATCGGGGGCATCAGAGACCCAGTACTTC. This sequence encodes CASSLSGASETQYF.